This T cell receptor beta chain was captured in a study of blood T cell repertoires in COVID-19. TCRdb keeps only in-frame clones here, not all; method: immunoSEQ multiplex PCR. The sample yields roughly 290,000 clones, around four fifths seen once. The germline gives CDR1 PRHDT, CDR2 FYEKMQ (reference sequence). The CDR3 spans 19 residues. The trim removed 2 bases at V and 3 bases at J, leaving 14 bases unmatched. The sample taken for sequencing was peripheral blood. This chain links TRBV13 with TRBJ2-1; TRBD2 aligns across 9 bases. The sequence was collected from a woman between 50 and 59 years old with active or convalescent COVID-19. CDR3 sequence: CASSLRPSGDLFSYNEQFF. CDR3 DNA sequence: TGTGCCAGCAGCTTAAGGCCTAGCGGGGATCTCTTTAGCTACAATGAGCAGTTCTTC.